Shown below are 19 T cell receptor beta chains from a single sample sequenced in a study of early T cells in non-severe SARS-CoV-2 infection. MiXCR, run by TCRdb on the 5' RACE reads, gives a single entry per CDR3 protein. The repertoire has approximately 33,000 distinct CDR3 sequences, roughly 5% of them found once; the top ten carry 25% to 30%. The sample comprised whole blood. The receptors originated from an adult who was a healthcare worker with PCR-confirmed SARS-CoV-2 infection or an uninfected control (not recorded which).

The chain couples TRBV7-2 to TRBJ1-4; D is possibly TRBD1 (5 bases). The germline V gene encodes CDR1 SGHTA and CDR2 FQGNSA. V was trimmed by 1 base and J by 7 bases, leaving 13 bases between them. This CDR3 is 15 amino acids long. CDR3 in DNA: TGTGCCAGCAGCTTAGTTGCGCACGGGGGTGAAAAACTGTTTTTT. This gives the protein CASSLVAHGGEKLFF.

This clonotype was seen ten or more times. This sequence joins TRBV7-2 and TRBJ1-5, with D unclear. Germline CDR1 and CDR2: SGHTA and FQGNSA. The CDR3 length is 12 residues. V was cut by 5 bases and J by 7 bases, with 9 bases left in between. CDR3 sequence: CASSDRGQPQHF. In DNA, the CDR3 is TGTGCCAGCAGCGATCGTGGGCAGCCCCAGCATTTT.

This clonotype was found a few times. The DNA of the CDR3 is TGTGCCAGCAGAGGGATGCTAGCGGGACTCCAAGAGACCCAGTACTTC. Its protein product is CASRGMLAGLQETQYF. The chain carries TRBV6-2 or TRBV6-3 and TRBJ2-5; TRBD2 agrees at 9 bases. The CDR3 contains 16 residues. Germline V CDR1 and CDR2: MNHEY, SVGEGT. Trimming took 6 bases from V and 1 from J; bases not matched to a gene: 9.

This clonotype was counted ten times or more. The V gene is TRBV20-1, the J gene TRBJ2-5, with no clear D. Germline assignment: CDR1 DFQATT and CDR2 SNEGSKA (reference sequence). V gave up 0 bases and J gave up 5 bases, with 13 bases separating them. The CDR3 consists of 14 residues. The CDR3, as DNA: TGCAGTGCTAGAGATCTAGGGAAGGGCGAGACCCAGTACTTC. Translating gives CSARDLGKGETQYF.

This clonotype was detected many times. The genes are TRBV6-1 and TRBJ1-6; D not resolved. This CDR3 is built from 13 residues. V lost 7 bases and J lost 8, with 12 bases in between. Germline CDR1 reads MNHNS; CDR2 reads SASEGT. DNA of the CDR3: TGTGCCAGCACCCCGACGGGTTATTCACCCCTCCACTTT. Amino acid sequence: CASTPTGYSPLHF.

This clonotype came up many times. The chain employs TRBV3-1 and TRBJ1-1; TRBD1 might be the D (5 bases). From germline, CDR1 is LGHDT and CDR2 YNNKEL (reference sequence). Deletions cut 1 base from V and 2 bases from J, with 8 bases between. The CDR3 runs to 14 residues. In nucleotides, the CDR3 is TGTGCCAGCAGCCAAGCAGGGCCAAACACTGAAGCTTTCTTT. Translating gives CASSQAGPNTEAFF.

The V call is TRBV5-1, the J call TRBJ2-5; D is undetermined. V was cut by 3 bases and J by 3 bases, with 6 bases left in between. Germline V gives CDR1 SGHRS, CDR2 YFSETQ. This CDR3 region has 12 residues. CDR3 region: CASSSGKETQYF. The CDR3 nucleotides are TGCGCCAGCAGCTCAGGAAAAGAGACCCAGTACTTC.

There are a few counts of this clonotype. The V call is TRBV27, the J call TRBJ2-3, with D tentatively TRBD1 or TRBD2 (6 bases each). The CDR3 length is 15 residues. From germline, CDR1 is MNHEY and CDR2 SMNVEV (reference sequence). Trimming stripped 6 bases from V and 0 bases from J, with 13 bases between. CDR3 protein: CASRWGAGSTDTQYF. For the CDR3, the DNA is TGTGCCAGCAGATGGGGGGCAGGAAGCACAGATACGCAGTATTTT.

This clonotype has a count of ten or more. The gene calls are TRBV24-1 and TRBJ1-2; TRBD1 is a possible D gene (5 bases). Trimming pared 5 bases from V and 8 bases from J, leaving 11 bases between. CDR3 length: 12 amino acids. CDR1 and CDR2 from the germline V gene are KGHDR and SFDVKD. CDR3 protein: CATSGGADGYTF. As DNA, the CDR3 is TGTGCCACCAGTGGAGGGGCGGACGGCTACACCTTC.

The chain combines TRBV29-1 with TRBJ1-1; D possibly corresponds to TRBD1 (6 bases). In germline, CDR1 is SQVTM, CDR2 ANQGSEA. The CDR3 spans 13 residues. V was shortened by 7 bases and J by 2 bases, with 14 bases between the two germline ends. In nucleotides, the CDR3 is TGCAGCGCATGGGGGGCGGAAAACACTGAAGCTTTCTTT. As protein: CSAWGAENTEAFF.

This clonotype was counted ten times or more. This sequence joins TRBV5-1 and TRBJ2-1, with D possibly being TRBD2 (5 bases). V shed 7 bases and J shed 0 bases, with 11 bases lying between them. The CDR3 runs 14 residues. Germline-derived CDR1 and CDR2 are SGHRS and YFSETQ. This CDR3 is CASGEGSSYNEQFF. CDR3 nucleotide sequence: TGCGCCAGCGGAGAGGGCAGCTCCTACAATGAGCAGTTCTTC.

This clonotype was counted a few times. The chain links TRBV20-1 to TRBJ2-4; 7 bases match TRBD1. This CDR3 is 14 amino acids long. Germline-derived CDR1 and CDR2 are DFQATT and SNEGSKA (reference sequence). Losses at the gene ends were 4 bases for V and 5 bases for J; bases not matched to a gene: 8. CDR3 nucleotide sequence: TGCAGTGCTAAGGGACAGACTGGTCAAAACATTCAGTACTTC. This translates into CSAKGQTGQNIQYF.

This clonotype was seen a few times. The chain links TRBV10-2 to TRBJ2-3; a possible D gene is TRBD2 (6 bases). This CDR3 spans 18 amino acids. Germline V lookup: CDR1 WSHSY, CDR2 SAAADI. The ends were cut back, 6 bases at V and 2 bases at J, with 24 bases in the middle. CDR3 protein: CASSGVPSGGKDTDTQYF. CDR3 DNA: TGCGCCAGCAGCGGAGTCCCCAGTGGGGGGAAGGACACAGATACGCAGTATTTT.

This clonotype was counted only a few times. A much larger clone differs from this one at a single base, so this may be a read error. In DNA, the CDR3 is TGTGCCACCAGTGAATCTAGCGGGAGGATGCACAATGAGCAGTTCTTC. As protein: CATSESSGRMHNEQFF. The rearrangement uses TRBV24-1 and TRBJ2-1; 11 nucleotides agree with TRBD2. Unmatched junction bases numbered 6, after V lost 4 bases and J lost 5 bases. This CDR3 has 16 amino acids. Germline V CDR1 and CDR2: KGHDR, SFDVKD.

Sample share makes this clonotype medium-sized. The V call is TRBV12-3 or TRBV12-4, the J call TRBJ2-1; no clear D. Trimming pared 11 bases from V and 6 bases from J, leaving 14 bases between. This CDR3 contains 12 residues. CDR3 amino acids: CAVEVPLNEQFF. The CDR3 DNA reads TGTGCCGTAGAAGTACCGCTCAATGAGCAGTTCTTC.

The table lists this clonotype with a few counts. The chain carries TRBV28 and TRBJ2-1, with 11 positions matching TRBD2. The V gene's germline CDR1 is MDHEN and CDR2 SYDVKM. The CDR3 totals 15 residues. V dropped 5 bases and J dropped 5; count of bases not matched to a gene: 5. The chain's CDR3 is CASSPLLAGDNEQFF. The DNA for the CDR3 is TGTGCCAGCAGTCCCCTACTAGCGGGGGACAATGAGCAGTTCTTC.

This clonotype has a count of ten or more. The CDR3 sequence is CASSLAGEGSYEQYF. The CDR3 DNA reads as TGTGCCAGCAGCTTGGCCGGGGAAGGTTCCTACGAGCAGTACTTC. This sequence joins TRBV5-8 and TRBJ2-7; the D gene is possibly TRBD2 (5 bases). The germline V and J ends were trimmed by 0 bases and 1 base, with 11 bases remaining between them. The CDR3 is made up of 15 amino acids. CDR1 and CDR2 (germline): SGHTS, YDEGEE.

In the case of this clonotype: Given a much more abundant clone one base away, this may be a read error. This chain uses TRBV18 with TRBJ2-1; D unresolved. The CDR3 has 13 residues. Germline-derived CDR1 and CDR2 are KGHSH and LQKENI. The CDR3 reads CVSSPPSSNEQFF. The DNA of the CDR3 is TGTGTCAGCTCACCTCCAAGTAGTAATGAGCAGTTCTTC.

This clonotype was seen many times. CDR3 loop: CASKAALGVQTQYF. The CDR3 DNA sequence: TGTGCCAGCAAGGCGGCTCTTGGGGTCCAGACCCAGTACTTC. The chain joins TRBV25-1 to TRBJ2-5; D not resolved. CDR3 length: 14 amino acids. From germline, CDR1 is MGHDK and CDR2 SYGVNS. Trimming took 7 bases from V and 6 from J, leaving 18 bases between them.